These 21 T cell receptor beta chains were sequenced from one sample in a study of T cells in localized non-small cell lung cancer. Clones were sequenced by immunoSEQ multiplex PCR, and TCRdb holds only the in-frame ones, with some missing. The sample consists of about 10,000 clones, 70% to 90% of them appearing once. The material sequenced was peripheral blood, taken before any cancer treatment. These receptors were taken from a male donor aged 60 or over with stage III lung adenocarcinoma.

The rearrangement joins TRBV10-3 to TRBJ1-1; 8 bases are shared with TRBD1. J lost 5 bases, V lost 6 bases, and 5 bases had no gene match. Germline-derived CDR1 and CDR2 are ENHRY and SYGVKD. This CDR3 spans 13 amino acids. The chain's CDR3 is CAISGQGGTEAFF. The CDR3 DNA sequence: TGTGCCATCAGCGGACAGGGAGGGACTGAAGCTTTCTTT.

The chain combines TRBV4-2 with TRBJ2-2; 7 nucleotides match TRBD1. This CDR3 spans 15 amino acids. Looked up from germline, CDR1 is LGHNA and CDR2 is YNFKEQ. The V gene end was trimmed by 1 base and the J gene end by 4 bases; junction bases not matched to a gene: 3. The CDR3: CASSQVGGGTGELFF. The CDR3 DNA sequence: TGTGCCAGCAGCCAAGTAGGGGGCGGCACCGGGGAGCTGTTTTTT.

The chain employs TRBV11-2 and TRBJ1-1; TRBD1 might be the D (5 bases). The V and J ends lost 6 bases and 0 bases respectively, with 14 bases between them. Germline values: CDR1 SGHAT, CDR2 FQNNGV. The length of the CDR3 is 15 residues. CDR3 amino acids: CASRRGRGMNTEAFF. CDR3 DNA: TGTGCCAGCAGACGTGGTCGGGGGATGAACACTGAAGCTTTCTTT.

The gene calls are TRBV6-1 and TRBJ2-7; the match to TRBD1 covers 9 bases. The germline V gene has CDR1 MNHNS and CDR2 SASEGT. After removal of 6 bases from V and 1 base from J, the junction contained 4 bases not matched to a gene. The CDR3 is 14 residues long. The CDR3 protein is CASSRTGESYEQYF. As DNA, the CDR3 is TGTGCCAGCAGCAGGACAGGGGAATCCTACGAGCAGTACTTC.

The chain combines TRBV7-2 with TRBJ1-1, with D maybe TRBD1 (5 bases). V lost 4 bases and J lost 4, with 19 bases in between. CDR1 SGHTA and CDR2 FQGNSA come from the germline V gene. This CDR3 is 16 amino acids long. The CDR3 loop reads CASSSHRGGSLTEAFF. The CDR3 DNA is TGTGCCAGCAGCTCTCATCGGGGGGGATCCCTCACTGAAGCTTTCTTT.

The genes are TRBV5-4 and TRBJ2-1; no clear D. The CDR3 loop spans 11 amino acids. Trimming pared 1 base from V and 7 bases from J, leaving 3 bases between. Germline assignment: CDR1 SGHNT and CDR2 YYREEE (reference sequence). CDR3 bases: TGTGCCAGCAGCTTGCGGAATGAGCAGTTCTTC. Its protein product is CASSLRNEQFF.

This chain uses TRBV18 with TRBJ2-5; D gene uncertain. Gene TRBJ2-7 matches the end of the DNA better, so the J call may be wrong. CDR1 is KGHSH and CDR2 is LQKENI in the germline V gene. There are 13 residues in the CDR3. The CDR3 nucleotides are TGTGCCAGCTCACCACGCGGCAGTGACGAGCAGTACTTC. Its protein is CASSPRGSDEQYF.

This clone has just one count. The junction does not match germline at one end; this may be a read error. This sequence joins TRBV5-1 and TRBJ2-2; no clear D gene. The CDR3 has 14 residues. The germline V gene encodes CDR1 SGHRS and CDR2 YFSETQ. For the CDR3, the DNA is TGCGCCAGCAGTTTGGACGGAAACACCGGGGAGCTGTTTTTT. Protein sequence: CASSLDGNTGELFF.

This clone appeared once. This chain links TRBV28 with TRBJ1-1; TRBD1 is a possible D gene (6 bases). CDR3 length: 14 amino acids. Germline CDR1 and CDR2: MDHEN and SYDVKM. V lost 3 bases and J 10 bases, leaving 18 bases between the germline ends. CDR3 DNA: TGTGCCAGCAGTTTGCGGACAGCTCCGCGGTTAGCTTTCTTT. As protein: CASSLRTAPRLAFF.

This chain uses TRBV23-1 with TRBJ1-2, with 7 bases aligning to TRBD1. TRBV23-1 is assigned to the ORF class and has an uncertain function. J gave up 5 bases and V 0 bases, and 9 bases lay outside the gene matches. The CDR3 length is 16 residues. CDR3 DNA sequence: TGCGCCAGCAGTCAATCTAGCAAGGGGGCAAATTATGGCTACACCTTC. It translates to CASSQSSKGANYGYTF.

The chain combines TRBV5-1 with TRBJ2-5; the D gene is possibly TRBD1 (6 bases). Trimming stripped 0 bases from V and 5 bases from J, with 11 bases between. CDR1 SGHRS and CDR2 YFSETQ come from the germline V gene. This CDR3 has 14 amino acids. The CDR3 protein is CASSLAGAEETQYF. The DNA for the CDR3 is TGCGCCAGCAGCTTGGCAGGGGCTGAGGAGACCCAGTACTTC.

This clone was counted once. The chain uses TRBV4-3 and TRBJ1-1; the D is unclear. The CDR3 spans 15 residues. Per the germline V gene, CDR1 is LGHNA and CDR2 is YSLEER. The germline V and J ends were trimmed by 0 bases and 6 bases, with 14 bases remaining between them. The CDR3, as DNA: TGCGCCAGCAGCCAAGATCCTCTTCAGGCCGCTGAAGCTTTCTTT. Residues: CASSQDPLQAAEAFF.

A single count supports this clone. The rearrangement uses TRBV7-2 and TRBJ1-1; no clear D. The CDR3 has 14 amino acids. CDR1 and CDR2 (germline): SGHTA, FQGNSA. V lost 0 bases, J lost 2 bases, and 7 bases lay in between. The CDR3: CASSLARRNTEAFF. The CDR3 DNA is TGTGCCAGCAGCTTAGCGCGCAGAAACACTGAAGCTTTCTTT.

CDR3: CASSQDLGGTLYEQYF. CDR3 bases: TGCGCCAGCAGCCAAGATCTCGGCGGCACCCTTTACGAGCAGTACTTC. The chain uses TRBV4-3 and TRBJ2-7, with no clear D. Germline CDR1 is LGHNA and CDR2 is YSLEER. This CDR3 spans 16 amino acids. Trimming left V 0 bases short and J 4 bases short, with 16 bases between.

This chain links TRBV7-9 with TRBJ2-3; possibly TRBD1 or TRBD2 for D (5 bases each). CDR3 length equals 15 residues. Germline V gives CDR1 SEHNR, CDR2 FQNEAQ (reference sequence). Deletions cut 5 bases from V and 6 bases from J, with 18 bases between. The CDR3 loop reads CASSPLPGNRDTQYF. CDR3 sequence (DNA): TGTGCCAGCAGCCCTTTACCGGGGAACAGGGATACGCAGTATTTT.

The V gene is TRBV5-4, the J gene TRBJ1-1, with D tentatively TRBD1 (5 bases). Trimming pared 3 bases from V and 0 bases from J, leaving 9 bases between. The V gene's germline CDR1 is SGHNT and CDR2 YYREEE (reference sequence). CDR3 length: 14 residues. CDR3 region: CASSSDSMNTEAFF. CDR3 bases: TGTGCCAGCAGCTCTGACAGTATGAACACTGAAGCTTTCTTT. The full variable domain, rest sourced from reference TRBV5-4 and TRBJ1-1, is ETGVTQSPTHLIKTRGQQVTLRCSSQSGHNTVSWYQQALGQGPQFIFQYYREEENGRGNFPPRFSGLQFPNYSSELNVNALELDDSALYLCASSSDSMNTEAFFGQGTRLTVV.

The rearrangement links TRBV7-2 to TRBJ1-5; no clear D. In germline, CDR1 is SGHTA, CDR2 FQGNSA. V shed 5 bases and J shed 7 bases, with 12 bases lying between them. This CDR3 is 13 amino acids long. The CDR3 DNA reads TGTGCCAGCAGCGTAAGCAAGGACCAGCCCCAGCATTTT. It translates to CASSVSKDQPQHF.

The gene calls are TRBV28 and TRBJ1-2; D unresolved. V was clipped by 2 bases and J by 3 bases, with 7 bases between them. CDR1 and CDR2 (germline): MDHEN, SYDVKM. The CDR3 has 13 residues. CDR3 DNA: TGTGCCAGCAGTTTAGCGACGGACTATGGCTACACCTTC. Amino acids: CASSLATDYGYTF.

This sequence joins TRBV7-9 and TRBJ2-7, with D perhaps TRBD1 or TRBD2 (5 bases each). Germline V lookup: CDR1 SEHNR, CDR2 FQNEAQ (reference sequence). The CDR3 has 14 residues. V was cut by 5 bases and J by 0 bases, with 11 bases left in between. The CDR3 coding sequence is TGTGCCAGCAGCCGGGACGCAGCCTCCTACGAGCAGTACTTC. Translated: CASSRDAASYEQYF.

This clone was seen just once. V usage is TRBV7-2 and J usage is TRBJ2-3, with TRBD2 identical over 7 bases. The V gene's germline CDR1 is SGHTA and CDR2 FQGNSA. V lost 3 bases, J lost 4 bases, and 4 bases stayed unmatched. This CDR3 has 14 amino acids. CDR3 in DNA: TGTGCCAGCAGCTTTACTAGCGTTGCAGATACGCAGTATTTT. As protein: CASSFTSVADTQYF.

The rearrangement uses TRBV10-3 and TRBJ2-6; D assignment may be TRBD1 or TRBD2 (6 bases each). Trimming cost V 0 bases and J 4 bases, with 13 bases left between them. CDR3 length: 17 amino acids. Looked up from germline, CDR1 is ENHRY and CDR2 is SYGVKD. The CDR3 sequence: CAISESGGSYGANVLTF. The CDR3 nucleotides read TGTGCCATCAGTGAGTCCGGGGGCTCGTACGGGGCCAACGTCCTGACTTTC.